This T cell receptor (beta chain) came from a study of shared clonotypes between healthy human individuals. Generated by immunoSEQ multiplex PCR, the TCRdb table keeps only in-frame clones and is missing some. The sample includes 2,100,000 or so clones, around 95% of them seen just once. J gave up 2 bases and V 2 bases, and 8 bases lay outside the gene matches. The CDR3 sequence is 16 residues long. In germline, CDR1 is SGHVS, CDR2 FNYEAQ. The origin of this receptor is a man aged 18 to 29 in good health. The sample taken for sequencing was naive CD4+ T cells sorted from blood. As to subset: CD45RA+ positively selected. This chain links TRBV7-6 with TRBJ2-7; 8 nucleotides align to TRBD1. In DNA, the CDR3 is TGTGCCAGCAGCTTAAAACCGGGACAGGTCGCCTACGAGCAGTACTTC. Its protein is CASSLKPGQVAYEQYF. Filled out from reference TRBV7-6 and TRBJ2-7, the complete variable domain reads GAGVSQSPRYKVTKRGQDVALRCDPISGHVSLYWYRQALGQGPEFLTYFNYEAQQDKSGLPNDRFSAERPEGSISTLTIQRTEQRDSAMYRCASSLKPGQVAYEQYFGPGTRLTVT.